This T cell receptor (beta chain) is drawn from a study of T cell responses to AZD1222 COVID-19 vaccine. Study-wide context: Investigators merged groups given second doses at roughly 4 or roughly 12 weeks. Study-level findings and limits: Clonal diversity was possibly underestimated, and white British individuals and females predominated among donors. Just a handful of AZD1222 recipients tested seropositive at baseline.

V was clipped by 0 bases and J by 5 bases; unmatched bases: 2. The CDR3 has 15 residues. CDR1 is GTSNPN, CDR2 SVGIG, per germline (reference sequence). The repertoire was sequenced with immunoSEQ multiplex PCR; TCRdb's copy has only in-frame clones and lacks some. The table lists approximately 150,000 clones, 85% to 95% of them singletons. This clone was seen once. Its antigen is still unknown. The rearrangement uses TRBV30 and TRBJ2-1; 12 nucleotides match TRBD2. The sample here was peripheral blood, taken on day 0 of AZD1222 vaccination. The source of this sequence is an adult in good health. The CDR3 DNA sequence: TGTGCCTGGAGTGTACTAGCGGGGGGCAACAATGAGCAGTTCTTC. This translates into CAWSVLAGGNNEQFF.